This entry lists 24 T cell receptor beta chains sequenced from one sample in a study of post-analysis software for immune sequencing data. The TCR beta cDNA libraries contained unique molecular identifiers. TCRdb re-called the PCR reads through MiXCR, storing one row per CDR3 protein. The profile shows around 160,000 distinct CDR3 sequences, 35% to 40% of them singletons. Sequences were derived from blood, sampled after autologous hematopoietic stem cell transplantation. Receptor source: a girl aged 5-17 years with multiple sclerosis.

This chain links TRBV25-1 with TRBJ2-1; TRBD2 might be the D (6 bases). CDR3 length equals 14 residues. CDR1 and CDR2 (germline): MGHDK, SYGVNS. Trimming removed 1 base from V and 10 bases from J, with 14 bases in between. CDR3 sequence: CASSELRIAAEQFF. As DNA, the CDR3 is TGTGCCAGCAGTGAATTAAGGATAGCGGCGGAGCAGTTCTTC.

This chain uses TRBV11-3 with TRBJ2-7; D unclear. From germline, CDR1 is SGHNT and CDR2 YENEEA. Trimming shortened V by 1 base and J by 0 bases, and 13 bases separated the two germline ends. This CDR3 comprises 16 residues. CDR3 region: CASSLVGVEGSYEQYF. CDR3 coding DNA: TGTGCCAGCAGCTTAGTAGGCGTCGAAGGCTCCTACGAGCAGTACTTC.

The genes are TRBV6-1 and TRBJ1-4; D is unclear. Germline V gene lookup returns CDR1 MNHNS and CDR2 SASEGT. The CDR3 loop spans 13 amino acids. V lost 3 bases and J lost 8, with 10 bases in between. The CDR3 nucleotides read TGTGCCAGCAGTGAGGCCCGGGCGGAAAAACTGTTTTTT. Translation: CASSEARAEKLFF.

This clonotype was observed a handful of times. The genes are TRBV20-1 and TRBJ1-5; D is ambiguous. The CDR3 spans 13 residues. With 0 bases removed from V and 4 bases from J, the gap between germline ends came to 7 bases. CDR1 and CDR2 (germline): DFQATT, SNEGSKA (reference sequence). CDR3 loop: CSARDAGNQPQHF. DNA for the CDR3: TGCAGTGCTAGAGATGCGGGGAATCAGCCCCAGCATTTT.

At least ten counts were recorded for this clonotype. The chain carries TRBV7-9 and TRBJ2-7; D is perhaps TRBD1 (5 bases). This CDR3 has 14 amino acids. CDR1 and CDR2 (germline): SEHNR, FQNEAQ (reference sequence). Trimming removed 5 bases at V and 2 bases at J, with 13 bases between. CDR3 amino acids: CASSPDQGPYEQYF. Written as DNA, the CDR3 is TGTGCCAGCAGCCCAGACCAGGGTCCCTACGAGCAGTACTTC.

This clonotype was observed many times. This CDR3 reads CASSSHDWAGVNSPLHF. DNA for the CDR3: TGTGCCAGCAGCTCGCACGACTGGGCTGGGGTAAATTCACCCCTCCACTTT. The gene calls are TRBV7-9 and TRBJ1-6; no definite D call. The germline CDR1 and CDR2 sequences are SEHNR and FQNEAQ (reference sequence). This CDR3 is built from 17 residues. The V end lost 4 bases, the J end lost 7 bases, and 20 bases lay between the germline ends. The full variable domain, completed using reference TRBV7-9 and TRBJ1-6, is DTGVSQNPRHKITKRGQNVTFRCDPISEHNRLYWYRQTLGQGPEFLTYFQNEAQLEKSRLLSDRFSAERPKGSFSTLEIQRTEQGDSAMYLCASSSHDWAGVNSPLHFGNGTRLTVT.

This chain links TRBV12-3 or TRBV12-4 with TRBJ2-5; 9 bases agree with TRBD1. V gave up 5 bases and J gave up 0 bases; unmatched junction bases: 7. The CDR3 runs 16 residues. CDR3: CASSRIGTGNQETQYF. The DNA for the CDR3 is TGTGCCAGCAGTAGAATCGGGACAGGGAACCAAGAGACCCAGTACTTC.

This clonotype came up many times. In DNA form, the CDR3 reads TGCGCCAGCAGCTTGGCCGGGCTAGCGGGAGGCCCCGATACGCAGTATTTT. Translation gives CASSLAGLAGGPDTQYF. This sequence joins TRBV5-1 and TRBJ2-3, with 11 bases lining up with TRBD2. CDR1 is SGHRS and CDR2 is YFSETQ in the germline V gene. This CDR3 spans 17 amino acids. With 0 bases clipped from V and 6 bases from J, the junction kept 9 bases outside the gene matches.

This clonotype has a handful of counts. The rearrangement uses TRBV4-3 and TRBJ2-1; D is ambiguous. Trimming took off 1 base at V and 0 bases at J, with 10 bases between the two ends. CDR3 length equals 16 residues. Germline CDR1 reads LGHNA; CDR2 reads YSLEER. In DNA, the CDR3 is TGCGCCAGCAGCCAAGGAAGGGCAAGCTCCTACAATGAGCAGTTCTTC. This encodes CASSQGRASSYNEQFF.

The V gene is TRBV5-1, the J gene TRBJ2-7, with TRBD2 matching 8 bases. Germline CDR1 reads SGHRS; CDR2 reads YFSETQ. CDR3 length equals 12 residues. V trimming: 7 bases; J trimming: 5 bases; junction bases outside the gene matches: 5. The chain's CDR3 is CASSGGADEQYF. The CDR3 DNA is TGCGCCAGCTCCGGGGGGGCCGACGAGCAGTACTTC.

The rearrangement joins TRBV7-2 to TRBJ2-1; 7 bases line up with TRBD2. V was pared by 10 bases and J by 7 bases, with 13 bases of the junction left unmatched. The length of the CDR3 is 14 residues. Germline V gene sequence: CDR1 SGHTA, CDR2 FQGNSA. The CDR3 is CATQPTGGWNEQFF. The CDR3 coding sequence is TGTGCCACCCAACCCACGGGAGGATGGAATGAGCAGTTCTTC. Complete variable domain (other parts from reference TRBV7-2 and TRBJ2-1): GAGVSQSPSNKVTEKGKDVELRCDPISGHTALYWYRQSLGQGLEFLIYFQGNSAPDKSGLPSDRFSAERTGGSVSTLTIQRTQQEDSAVYLCATQPTGGWNEQFFGPGTRLTVL.

J is TRBJ2-2 and V is TRBV9, with D unclear. This CDR3 has 14 residues. Germline CDR1 and CDR2: SGDLS and YYNGEE. The V end lost 4 bases, the J end lost 5 bases, and 12 bases lay between the germline ends. CDR3: CASSLEFMTGELFF. The CDR3 bases are TGTGCCAGCAGCCTAGAATTCATGACCGGGGAGCTGTTTTTT.

The chain combines TRBV3-1 with TRBJ2-5; D is unclear. The germline CDR1 and CDR2 sequences are LGHDT and YNNKEL (reference sequence). Trimming cost V 1 base and J 5 bases, with 8 bases left between them. This CDR3 contains 13 residues. This CDR3 is CASSQGGLETQYF. For the CDR3, the DNA is TGTGCCAGCAGCCAAGGCGGTCTCGAGACCCAGTACTTC.

In this sample, this clonotype turned up a few times. The chain employs TRBV20-1 and TRBJ1-2; 8 positions match TRBD1. The junction had 7 bases not matched to a gene; V was cut back by 6 bases and J by 4 bases. CDR3 size: 13 residues. CDR1 is DFQATT and CDR2 is SNEGSKA in the germline V gene (reference sequence). The CDR3 DNA reads TGCAGTGCACAGGACAGGGATAGCTATGGCTACACCTTC. It is translated as CSAQDRDSYGYTF.

The chain links TRBV12-3 or TRBV12-4 to TRBJ2-3; 8 nucleotides align to TRBD2. V was pared by 4 bases and J by 1 base, with 4 bases of the junction left unmatched. The CDR3 sequence is 15 residues long. The CDR3 bases are TGTGCCAGCAGTTACTCGACTAGCGGCACAGATACGCAGTATTTT. Translation: CASSYSTSGTDTQYF.

This clonotype appeared a few times. The junction departs from germline at one end; a sequencing error may be responsible. The gene calls are TRBV12-3 or TRBV12-4 and TRBJ2-5; D is undetermined. The CDR3 is made up of 13 amino acids. The CDR3 here is CTSSLWGQETQYF. In DNA, the CDR3 is TGTACCAGCAGTTTGTGGGGTCAAGAGACCCAGTACTTC.

This rearrangement joins TRBV29-1 to TRBJ2-7, with TRBD2 identical over 11 bases. The CDR3 length is 13 residues. V lost 4 bases and J lost 7; bases outside the gene matches: 6. CDR1 is SQVTM, CDR2 ANQGSEA, per germline. Written as DNA, the CDR3 is TGCAGCGTTGGTCTAGCGGGAGGTAATGAGCAGTACTTC. As protein: CSVGLAGGNEQYF.

The chain carries TRBV5-1 and TRBJ1-2; possibly TRBD1 for D (6 bases). V was pared by 2 bases and J by 1 base, with 21 bases between. This CDR3 is 18 amino acids long. CDR1 is SGHRS, CDR2 YFSETQ, per germline. CDR3 bases: TGCGCCAGCAGCTTTTATGAGGGGGTCCGCCGCATTAACTATGGCTACACCTTC. It yields the protein CASSFYEGVRRINYGYTF. Variable domain in full (rest from reference TRBV5-1 and TRBJ1-2): KAGVTQTPRYLIKTRGQQVTLSCSPISGHRSVSWYQQTPGQGLQFLFEYFSETQRNKGNFPGRFSGRQFSNSRSEMNVSTLELGDSALYLCASSFYEGVRRINYGYTFGSGTRLTVV.

Regarding this clonotype: The junction shows a germline mismatch at one end, possibly a read error. This chain uses TRBV12-3 or TRBV12-4 with TRBJ2-3; D possibly uses TRBD1 or TRBD2 (7 bases each). CDR3 length equals 17 residues. The CDR3 DNA follows: TGTGCCAGCAGCCACCGACTAGCCGGGAGAGGGACAGATGCGCAGTATTTT. Residues: CASSHRLAGRGTDAQYF.

The V gene is TRBV20-1, the J gene TRBJ2-1, with D possibly matching TRBD1 (5 bases). The V gene lost 0 bases and the J gene lost 7 bases, with 13 bases spanning the gap. CDR1 is DFQATT and CDR2 is SNEGSKA in the germline V gene (reference sequence). This CDR3 spans 14 amino acids. The CDR3 DNA reads as TGCAGTGCTAGAGATCGGTGGCAGGGAAATGAGCAGTTCTTC. Translating it yields CSARDRWQGNEQFF.

This clonotype was seen only a few times. J is TRBJ2-1 and V is TRBV7-2; no clear D gene. The ends were cut back, 6 bases at V and 5 bases at J, with 17 bases in the middle. CDR1 is SGHTA, CDR2 FQGNSA, per germline. The CDR3 is made up of 15 amino acids. The DNA for the CDR3 is TGTGCCAGCAGTTACGGGTCGGCTCGAAACAATGAGCAGTTCTTC. This sequence encodes CASSYGSARNNEQFF.

This clonotype was recorded only once. The chain is built from TRBV20-1 and TRBJ2-1; TRBD1 aligns across 9 bases. This CDR3 is 15 amino acids long. Germline V lookup: CDR1 DFQATT, CDR2 SNEGSKA (reference sequence). For the CDR3, the DNA is TGCACCGCAGACCCGGACAGGGGTGACGACAATGAGCAGTTCTTC. Its translation is CTADPDRGDDNEQFF.

The J gene is TRBJ2-7, the V gene TRBV12-3 or TRBV12-4; possibly TRBD2 for D (6 bases). The CDR3 sequence is 13 residues long. Trimming took 6 bases from V and 4 from J, leaving 13 bases between them. DNA for the CDR3: TGTGCCAGCAGGCCTTTCGGGGGTTACGAGCAGTACTTC. It codes for CASRPFGGYEQYF.

This clonotype was picked up one time. The genes are TRBV27 and TRBJ2-3; TRBD2 is a possible D gene (7 bases). The CDR3 runs to 17 residues. From germline, CDR1 is MNHEY and CDR2 SMNVEV (reference sequence). V lost 3 bases, J lost 3 bases, and 19 bases lay in between. CDR3 DNA sequence: TGTGCCAGCAGTTTTAGGGGGAGGGCTTGGGGGACAGATACGCAGTATTTT. It codes for CASSFRGRAWGTDTQYF.